Listed below are T cell receptor beta chains from one sample, sequenced in a study of blood T cell repertoires in COVID-19. The assay was immunoSEQ multiplex PCR, and TCRdb's table has in-frame clones only and misses some. The table lists about 240,000 clones, roughly 83% of them singletons, with roughly a tenth in the top ten. Material for sequencing was peripheral blood. These receptors came from a woman aged 80 or over with acute or convalescent COVID-19. Each CDR3 is given with its conserved first and last residue. Fields, in order: CDR3 DNA, CDR3 protein, D gene, J gene, clone size, V gene. A D gene is named only where the DNA matches it firmly. For some rows the clone size is stated as once, few or many, or as a class when expanded; others skip it.

DNA: TGTGCCAGTAGTACCGGGATGAACACCGGGGAGCTGTTTTTT
CDR3: CASSTGMNTGELFF
D: .
J: TRBJ2-2
size: once
V: TRBV19

DNA: TGTGCCAGCACCCGACAGGCAGTGACGGGCTACACCTTC
CDR3: CASTRQAVTGYTF
D: .
J: TRBJ1-2
size: .
V: TRBV12-3/TRBV12-4

DNA: TGTGCCAGCAGCTTAGACGCTACAGGGGCCTACAATGAGCAGTTCTTC
CDR3: CASSLDATGAYNEQFF
D: TRBD1
J: TRBJ2-1
size: once
V: TRBV11-3

DNA: TGTGCCAGCAGTCAGACAAGGGACAGGGGTTTAAATAATTCACCCCTCCACTTT
CDR3: CASSQTRDRGLNNSPLHF
D: TRBD1
J: TRBJ1-6
size: .
V: TRBV28

DNA: TGTGCCAGCAGTGTAGGGGCTTCGAACACCGGGGAGCTGTTTTTT
CDR3: CASSVGASNTGELFF
D: .
J: TRBJ2-2
size: .
V: TRBV9

DNA: TGCGCCAGCAGCTCCCGGGACAGGGGGATAGCAACTAATGAAAAACTGTTTTTT
CDR3: CASSSRDRGIATNEKLFF
D: TRBD1
J: TRBJ1-4
size: .
V: TRBV4-1

DNA: TGTGCCTGGACGACAGGGTTCAATCAGCCCCAGCATTTT
CDR3: CAWTTGFNQPQHF
D: TRBD1
J: TRBJ1-5
size: once
V: TRBV30

DNA: TGTGCCAGCTCCCTGCTGGGCCGGTCTGGAAACACCATATATTTT
CDR3: CASSLLGRSGNTIYF
D: .
J: TRBJ1-3
size: .
V: TRBV21-1

DNA: TGCAGTGCCCTCGGGACAATCTTGGCTTTCTTT
CDR3: CSALGTILAFF
D: .
J: TRBJ1-1
size: .
V: TRBV20-1

DNA: TGCGCCAGCAGCTTGGCCAGCGGGGCTAGCACAGATACGCAGTATTTT
CDR3: CASSLASGASTDTQYF
D: TRBD2
J: TRBJ2-3
size: .
V: TRBV5-1

DNA: TGTGCCAGCAGTGCCGGGGACTTTCTCGGGGCCGGGGAGCTGTTTTTT
CDR3: CASSAGDFLGAGELFF
D: .
J: TRBJ2-2
size: .
V: TRBV28

DNA: TGTGCCAGCAGAAATGGGGACAGGGATGGCTACACCTTC
CDR3: CASRNGDRDGYTF
D: TRBD1
J: TRBJ1-2
size: .
V: TRBV5-6

DNA: TGTGCCAGCAGCCCTTGGACTAGCGGAGTTAGCACAGATACGCAGTATTTT
CDR3: CASSPWTSGVSTDTQYF
D: TRBD2
J: TRBJ2-3
size: .
V: TRBV7-6

DNA: TGTGCCAGCAGTTTTCAGGGGTCTAACGAGCAGTACTTC
CDR3: CASSFQGSNEQYF
D: .
J: TRBJ2-7
size: .
V: TRBV28

DNA: TGTGCCAGCAGTGGACTAGCGGTGCGCGAGCAGTACTTC
CDR3: CASSGLAVREQYF
D: TRBD2
J: TRBJ2-7
size: .
V: TRBV25-1

DNA: TGCGCCAGCAGCTATGGTTTGGTGGGGGCTGGTGAAAAACTGTTTTTT
CDR3: CASSYGLVGAGEKLFF
D: .
J: TRBJ1-4
size: .
V: TRBV5-1

DNA: TGCGCCAGCAGCCAGGGGGGGGCCCAGAGGGGAAACACCATATATTTT
CDR3: CASSQGGAQRGNTIYF
D: .
J: TRBJ1-3
size: .
V: TRBV4-1

DNA: TGTGCCAGCACGGAGTGTAAACTGTTTTTT
CDR3: CASTECKLFF
D: .
J: TRBJ1-4
size: .
V: TRBV12-3/TRBV12-4

DNA: TGTGCCAGCAGCCAACGGTTGAGCGGGAGCACAGATACGCAGTATTTT
CDR3: CASSQRLSGSTDTQYF
D: .
J: TRBJ2-3
size: .
V: TRBV4-2

DNA: TGTGCCAGCAGCAAAACGGGGGGAAGCCAGAACACTGAAGTTTTCTTT
CDR3: CASSKTGGSQNTEVFF
D: .
J: TRBJ1-1
size: .
V: TRBV9

DNA: TGTGCCAGCAGTCTTGGACTAGCCTACGAGCAGTACTTC
CDR3: CASSLGLAYEQYF
D: TRBD2
J: TRBJ2-7
size: .
V: TRBV28

DNA: TGTGCCAGTAGTATAGGACAGGTTAACACTGAAGCTTTCTTT
CDR3: CASSIGQVNTEAFF
D: .
J: TRBJ1-1
size: .
V: TRBV19

DNA: TGTGCCAGCAGCCTCAGCGGGGGGCTCTCCTACGAGCAGTACTTC
CDR3: CASSLSGGLSYEQYF
D: TRBD2
J: TRBJ2-7
size: once
V: TRBV3-1/TRBV3-2

DNA: TGTGCCATCAGTGACTACGCCCGCACAGATACGCAGTATTTT
CDR3: CAISDYARTDTQYF
D: .
J: TRBJ2-3
size: few
V: TRBV10-3

DNA: TGTGCCAGCAGTTTAACAGCGGGGGGGCGGGGCCGCACAGATACGCAGTATTTT
CDR3: CASSLTAGGRGRTDTQYF
D: TRBD2
J: TRBJ2-3
size: .
V: TRBV27

DNA: TGTGCCAGTGGAACGGGGGAGACCCAGTACTTC
CDR3: CASGTGETQYF
D: .
J: TRBJ2-5
size: .
V: TRBV19

DNA: TGTGCCAGCTCCCGCCGACAGAGTGCCGACACCATATATTTT
CDR3: CASSRRQSADTIYF
D: .
J: TRBJ1-3
size: .
V: TRBV18

DNA: TGCGCCAGCAGTGCCCGGACTAGCGGGGGTTACAATGAGCAGTTCTTC
CDR3: CASSARTSGGYNEQFF
D: TRBD2
J: TRBJ2-1
size: .
V: TRBV10-2

DNA: TGTGCTAGTGGTTTGATCCAGGGCAGCCAGCATTTT
CDR3: CASGLIQGSQHF
D: .
J: TRBJ1-5
size: .
V: TRBV12-5

DNA: TGTGCCAGCAGCTCATCTAGCGGGGGGGTCGCAGATACGCAGTATTTT
CDR3: CASSSSSGGVADTQYF
D: TRBD2
J: TRBJ2-3
size: many
V: TRBV11-2

DNA: TGTGCCTGGAGTTCCGGGACACCCTACGAGCAGTACTTC
CDR3: CAWSSGTPYEQYF
D: .
J: TRBJ2-7
size: once
V: TRBV30

DNA: TGTGCCAGCAGTGAGGGACAGCCTGCGGATTCACCCCTCCACTTT
CDR3: CASSEGQPADSPLHF
D: TRBD1
J: TRBJ1-6
size: .
V: TRBV6-1

DNA: TGTGCCAGCACCCCGTCGGGACAGGGAGCCTACGAGCAGTACTTC
CDR3: CASTPSGQGAYEQYF
D: TRBD1
J: TRBJ2-7
size: few
V: TRBV2

DNA: TGTGCCTGGATTAGACAGGGCGGAGAGACCCAGTACTTC
CDR3: CAWIRQGGETQYF
D: TRBD1
J: TRBJ2-5
size: .
V: TRBV30

DNA: TGTGCCAGCAGCCCTGGAGGGCCATTCACAGATACGCAGTATTTT
CDR3: CASSPGGPFTDTQYF
D: .
J: TRBJ2-3
size: .
V: TRBV7-3

DNA: TGTGCCAGCAGCGGCAGGACTTCCGAGCAGTTCTTC
CDR3: CASSGRTSEQFF
D: .
J: TRBJ2-1
size: .
V: TRBV7-2

DNA: TGTGCCAGCAGGCGAGATGGGGATGGGGCCTATGGCTACACCTTC
CDR3: CASRRDGDGAYGYTF
D: .
J: TRBJ1-2
size: .
V: TRBV6-5

DNA: TGTGCCAGCAGCTTACGGGGGACAGATACGCAGTATTTT
CDR3: CASSLRGTDTQYF
D: .
J: TRBJ2-3
size: .
V: TRBV11-1

DNA: TGTGCCAGCAGTGGTGACTCCGGGGAGCTGTTTTTT
CDR3: CASSGDSGELFF
D: .
J: TRBJ2-2
size: .
V: TRBV2

DNA: TGCGCCAGCAGCCGCTCGGTCGCGGGCAATGAGCAGTTCTTC
CDR3: CASSRSVAGNEQFF
D: .
J: TRBJ2-1
size: .
V: TRBV4-1

DNA: TGTGCCAGCAGCGCTGAGACAGGGGGTGTAGACGGCTACACCTTC
CDR3: CASSAETGGVDGYTF
D: TRBD1
J: TRBJ1-2
size: once
V: TRBV7-9

DNA: TGTGCCAGCTCACTAGGCTTTGAAGCAGGGGATAGCTCTGGGGCCAACGTCCTGACTTTC
CDR3: CASSLGFEAGDSSGANVLTF
D: .
J: TRBJ2-6
size: .
V: TRBV18

DNA: TGTGCCAGCAGCACCCAGGGATCCGGGGAGCTGTTTTTT
CDR3: CASSTQGSGELFF
D: .
J: TRBJ2-2
size: few
V: TRBV12-3/TRBV12-4

DNA: TGTGCCGGCAACCGGGACAGGGGAGCAGATACGCAGTATTTT
CDR3: CAGNRDRGADTQYF
D: TRBD1
J: TRBJ2-3
size: .
V: TRBV2

DNA: TGTGCCAGCACGTTACAGGACAGCATGTACGAGCAGTACTTC
CDR3: CASTLQDSMYEQYF
D: .
J: TRBJ2-7
size: .
V: TRBV7-3

DNA: TGTGCCAGCAGCGTTCGGGACACGGGCACTGAAGCTTTCTTT
CDR3: CASSVRDTGTEAFF
D: .
J: TRBJ1-1
size: .
V: TRBV7-9

DNA: TGTGCCAGCAGCCTCGGAGCCTCTAGCGGGGGGCAAGAGACCCAGTACTTC
CDR3: CASSLGASSGGQETQYF
D: TRBD2
J: TRBJ2-5
size: once
V: TRBV7-3

DNA: TGTGCCAGCAGGGCGCCGGGGACTAGCGGAAATGAGCAGTTCTTC
CDR3: CASRAPGTSGNEQFF
D: TRBD2
J: TRBJ2-1
size: .
V: TRBV28

DNA: TGTGCCAGCAGCTTACCCGTGGCAGGGGAGTACAATGAGCAGTTCTTC
CDR3: CASSLPVAGEYNEQFF
D: .
J: TRBJ2-1
size: .
V: TRBV7-8

DNA: TGTGCCAGCAGTGACCCCTGGACTAGCGGGGTACGGACCGGGGAGCTGTTTTTT
CDR3: CASSDPWTSGVRTGELFF
D: TRBD2
J: TRBJ2-2
size: .
V: TRBV2

DNA: TGTGCCAGCAGCCAGTCCCGGGTATACCAAAACATTCAGTACTTC
CDR3: CASSQSRVYQNIQYF
D: .
J: TRBJ2-4
size: .
V: TRBV3-1/TRBV3-2

DNA: TGTGCCAGCAGTTCGACAGGCAGCTCCTACAATGAGCAGTTCTTC
CDR3: CASSSTGSSYNEQFF
D: .
J: TRBJ2-1
size: .
V: TRBV27

DNA: TGTGCCAGCAGCCAGAGAATGGGCCTGGTTGGTGAAGCTTTCTTT
CDR3: CASSQRMGLVGEAFF
D: .
J: TRBJ1-1
size: .
V: TRBV3-1/TRBV3-2

DNA: TGTGCCAGCACCCGCGGACCGGGTCAGGGATATAACTATGGCTACACCTTC
CDR3: CASTRGPGQGYNYGYTF
D: .
J: TRBJ1-2
size: .
V: TRBV7-2

DNA: TGTGCCAGCAGTCCCCTTAGCGGGGGGGGTAATGAGCAGTTCTTC
CDR3: CASSPLSGGGNEQFF
D: TRBD2
J: TRBJ2-1
size: .
V: TRBV28

DNA: TGTGCCTGGAGTGTGGTTCGGCTAGCAGCCCAGAATGAGCAGTTCTTC
CDR3: CAWSVVRLAAQNEQFF
D: .
J: TRBJ2-1
size: .
V: TRBV30

DNA: TGTGCCAGCAGTGAGAGCAGGGGCTTTACTGAAGCTTTCTTT
CDR3: CASSESRGFTEAFF
D: .
J: TRBJ1-1
size: .
V: TRBV25-1

DNA: TGTGCCAGCAGCTTCTATCCTAACACCGGGGAGCTGTTTTTT
CDR3: CASSFYPNTGELFF
D: .
J: TRBJ2-2
size: .
V: TRBV7-2

DNA: TGTGCCAGCAGCCTCCGGGGACAGGGGCTTTCACCCCTCCACTTT
CDR3: CASSLRGQGLSPLHF
D: TRBD1
J: TRBJ1-6
size: .
V: TRBV3-1/TRBV3-2